This T cell receptor (beta chain) was observed in a study of blood T cell repertoires in COVID-19. As for the study in general: T cells, B-cell-depleted T cells, or PBMCs supplied cDNA or gDNA.

Participants were aged about 18 to 89 years from approximately 25 US areas. Grouping used clinical history reported by participants in a survey and questionnaire. Using immunoSEQ multiplex PCR, the repertoire was profiled, and TCRdb retains in-frame clones only, with some absent. The profile shows hundreds of thousands of clones, approximately 90% of them singletons. This CDR3 is built from 17 residues. CDR1 and CDR2 (germline): SGHNT, YYREEE (reference sequence). V lost 3 bases and J lost 2; bases outside the gene matches: 11. The chain couples TRBV5-4 to TRBJ2-3; 8 nucleotides align to TRBD1. Sequencing was done on a sample of PBMCs or T cells enriched from blood (not recorded which). The source is a woman between 18 and 29 years old with acute COVID-19. The CDR3 reads CASSSYLGQVDTDTQYF. CDR3 in DNA: TGTGCCAGCAGCTCGTACCTGGGACAGGTGGACACAGATACGCAGTATTTT.